This T cell receptor (beta chain) is from a study of human T cells and chemical hapten exposure. Study-wide background: DPC (0.01%) was patch tested on the upper back and read at 6 days.

TCRdb itself ran the RACE reads through MiXCR, one entry per CDR3 protein. Counted here are around 130,000 distinct CDR3 sequences, around 11% occurring once; the ten biggest clones make up around 2.5%. This clonotype turned up a few times. Described time point: patch test 3, about 24 weeks after DPC sensitization. The sample's treatment: therapeutic diphenylcyclopropenone sensitization with weekly scalp DPC. V shed 6 bases, J shed 9 bases, and the junction held 16 bases outside the gene matches. Germline V lookup: CDR1 SQVTM, CDR2 ANQGSEA. The CDR3 covers 14 residues. This sequence originates from a woman aged 50 to 60 with alopecia areata. Some clones in this sample may be carry-over from other donors' samples. V gene TRBV29-1 combines with J gene TRBJ1-1; the match to TRBD1 covers 7 bases. The source material was whole blood, sampled in connection with sensitization to the hapten diphenylcyclopropenone (DPC). The CDR3 loop reads CSVGATGSPTKAFF. In DNA form, the CDR3 reads TGCAGCGTCGGAGCGACAGGGTCACCGACGAAAGCTTTCTTT.